This is a list of T cell receptor beta chains from one sample in a study of blood T cell repertoires in COVID-19. Here immunoSEQ multiplex PCR was the method, and the copy in TCRdb shows in-frame clones only, minus some. The sample has 300,000 or so clones; more than 75% are singletons. The sequencing input was PBMCs or T cells enriched from blood (not recorded which). All receptors come from a man in his 60s who had recovered from COVID-19. CDR3s include the opening cysteine and the closing phenylalanine or tryptophan. Each record gives: V gene, J gene, D gene, clone size, CDR3 protein, CDR3 DNA. D genes are given only for firm matches. A row's size may be missing; if present it is once, few, many or a size class.

V gene: TRBV7-2
J gene: TRBJ2-3
D gene: TRBD2
clone size: NA
CDR3 protein: CASSLMSGGSTDTQYF
CDR3 DNA: TGTGCCAGCAGCTTAATGTCCGGGGGGAGCACAGATACGCAGTATTTT

V gene: TRBV7-2
J gene: TRBJ1-1
D gene: TRBD1
clone size: few
CDR3 protein: CASSSSQGVTEAFF
CDR3 DNA: TGTGCCAGCAGCTCGTCGCAGGGGGTTACTGAAGCTTTCTTT

V gene: TRBV7-9
J gene: TRBJ2-3
D gene: NA
clone size: once
CDR3 protein: CASSYYGRGLYTDTQYF
CDR3 DNA: TGTGCCAGCAGCTATTACGGGCGGGGCCTATACACAGATACGCAGTATTTT

V gene: TRBV30
J gene: TRBJ2-7
D gene: TRBD1
clone size: once
CDR3 protein: CAWRGGQGLSYEQYF
CDR3 DNA: TGTGCCTGGAGAGGTGGACAGGGGTTATCCTACGAGCAGTACTTC

V gene: TRBV5-8
J gene: TRBJ2-2
D gene: NA
clone size: NA
CDR3 protein: CATPRLSGELFF
CDR3 DNA: TGTGCCACCCCCCGATTGAGCGGGGAGCTGTTTTTT

V gene: TRBV9
J gene: TRBJ2-1
D gene: NA
clone size: NA
CDR3 protein: CASQGSGDYNEQFF
CDR3 DNA: TGTGCCAGCCAAGGGTCCGGGGACTACAATGAGCAGTTCTTC

V gene: TRBV6-5
J gene: TRBJ2-7
D gene: NA
clone size: NA
CDR3 protein: CASSYSKRPTYEQYF
CDR3 DNA: TGTGCCAGCAGTTACTCTAAGCGGCCAACATACGAGCAGTACTTC

V gene: TRBV11-2
J gene: TRBJ2-7
D gene: NA
clone size: NA
CDR3 protein: CASSLNPRDEQYF
CDR3 DNA: TGTGCCAGCAGCTTAAACCCCCGGGACGAGCAGTACTTC

V gene: TRBV9
J gene: TRBJ2-2
D gene: TRBD1
clone size: NA
CDR3 protein: CASSVGQGARTGELFF
CDR3 DNA: TGTGCCAGCAGCGTAGGGCAGGGGGCGAGGACCGGGGAGCTGTTTTTT

V gene: TRBV18
J gene: TRBJ1-1
D gene: NA
clone size: NA
CDR3 protein: CASSRGNTNTEAFF
CDR3 DNA: TGTGCCAGCTCACGAGGTAATACGAACACTGAAGCTTTCTTT

V gene: TRBV4-2
J gene: TRBJ2-5
D gene: NA
clone size: NA
CDR3 protein: CASSQGIRDNQETQYF
CDR3 DNA: TGTGCCAGCAGCCAAGGTATCCGGGACAACCAAGAGACCCAGTACTTC

V gene: TRBV6-5
J gene: TRBJ1-5
D gene: TRBD1
clone size: NA
CDR3 protein: CASRDRDRSNQPQHF
CDR3 DNA: TGTGCCAGCAGAGACCGGGACAGAAGCAATCAGCCCCAGCATTTT